This T cell receptor beta chain is drawn from a study of T-cell reconstitution after alpha-beta-depleted transplantation in children. This clonotype showed up just a few times. Unique molecular identifiers were incorporated into the prepared TCRbeta library. TCRdb reprocessed the PCR reads with MiXCR, giving one entry per CDR3 protein. The sample includes roughly 670,000 distinct CDR3 sequences, roughly 13% of them seen just once. The CDR3 runs 14 residues. Between the trimmed V and J ends, which lost 3 bases and 9 bases, there was a span of 18 bases. The germline V gene has CDR1 LGHDT and CDR2 YNNKEL (reference sequence).

The material was PBMCs, obtained before TCRalphabeta/CD19-depleted stem cell transplant. This sequence originates from a girl aged 2 to 9 with congenital amegakaryocytic thrombocytopenia, due to receive a stem cell transplant. This chain uses TRBV3-1 with TRBJ2-7; D possibly corresponds to TRBD1 (5 bases). CDR3 in DNA: TGTGCCAGCAGCCACAATGGGGCAGATACGTTGCAGTACTTC. This gives the protein CASSHNGADTLQYF.